This TCR beta chain appears in the sequencing data of a study of response to subunit inactivated influenza vaccine. The study's findings and limits: Each seasonal influenza vaccination, the authors suggested, recruits few new T cells.

TCRdb passed the RT-PCR reads through MiXCR, listing each CDR3 protein once. The sample has fewer than 400,000 distinct CDR3 sequences; 21% are singletons. This clonotype showed up just a few times. Its target is not known. V lost 4 bases and J lost 6, with 19 bases in between. CDR3 size: 14 residues. Germline lookup yields CDR1 DFQATT and CDR2 SNEGSKA (reference sequence). The chain has TRBV20-1 and TRBJ2-7; D is perhaps TRBD1 (6 bases). The source was PBMCs from blood, collected less than 22 months after vaccination. This TCR was sampled from a man aged 50-75 years who received an inactivated influenza vaccine. The CDR3 DNA reads TGCAGTGCTATACAACAGGGTGTGCGGTCCGAGCAGTACTTC. Translating gives CSAIQQGVRSEQYF.